Following are 3 T cell receptor beta chains from one sample sequenced in a study of graft-versus-host responses after intestinal transplantation (TCRdb year 2021). These receptors' antigens are unknown. Interpreted using the paper, the time point label stands for: cells obtained before transplantation from donor or recipient. Library preparation was by the immunoSEQ multiplex PCR assay. TCRdb limited this immuneACCESS table to in-frame rearrangements with V and J called. A share of clones is missing; checked studies link under half to unresolved V genes, and the rest is unexplained. This sample has 27,000 or so clones in its table, and 82% of those were observed once. Around 0.72% of the sample is taken by the ten largest. The sample consisted of unstimulated CD4+ T cells sorted from spleen or lymph node cells, taken before intestinal transplant. These receptors all stem from a human donor who received an intestinal transplant.

The chain joins TRBV29-1 to TRBJ2-7; maybe TRBD1 (6 bases). The germline CDR1 and CDR2 sequences are SQVTM and ANQGSEA. Trimming stripped 4 bases from V and 4 bases from J, with 17 bases between. This CDR3 spans 14 amino acids. CDR3 sequence reads: CSVAPLTGMYEQYF. The DNA of the CDR3 is TGCAGCGTTGCCCCTTTAACAGGGATGTACGAGCAGTACTTC.

The chain is built from TRBV5-1 and TRBJ2-2; no reliable D call. This CDR3 is built from 14 residues. V was cut by 0 bases and J by 0 bases, with 3 bases left in between. Germline lookup yields CDR1 SGHRS and CDR2 YFSETQ. This CDR3 reads CASSLDTNTGELFF. DNA for the CDR3: TGCGCCAGCAGCTTGGACACGAACACCGGGGAGCTGTTTTTT.

J is TRBJ2-3 and V is TRBV7-3; the D is unclear. V was trimmed by 3 bases and J by 3 bases, leaving 7 bases between them. This CDR3 spans 13 amino acids. The germline V gene has CDR1 SGHTA and CDR2 FQGTGA. The CDR3 sequence: CASSFSRTDTQYF. In nucleotides, the CDR3 is TGTGCCAGCAGCTTTAGCAGGACAGATACGCAGTATTTT. The complete variable domain, with remaining parts taken from reference TRBV7-3 and TRBJ2-3, reads GAGVSQTPSNKVTEKGKYVELRCDPISGHTALYWYRQSLGQGPEFLIYFQGTGAADDSGLPNDRFFAVRPEGSVSTLKIQRTERGDSAVYLCASSFSRTDTQYFGPGTRLTVL.